This T cell receptor beta chain comes out of a study of blood T cell repertoires in COVID-19. The CDR3 has 15 amino acids. Germline values: CDR1 KGHSH, CDR2 LQKENI. V was pared by 3 bases and J by 3 bases, with 12 bases between. The authors' processing: Amplification from reference gene primers served as the basis for estimated nucleated cell counts. Using immunoSEQ multiplex PCR, the repertoire was profiled, and TCRdb retains in-frame clones only, with some absent. V and J calls and clone size come straight from that table; D and trimming were deduced from the DNA. The sample consists of 150,000 to 200,000 clones, around 77% of them appearing once.

The V and J genes are TRBV18 and TRBJ1-5; TRBD1 is a possible D gene (5 bases). The TCR sequence derives from a man aged 55 to 70 with active or convalescent COVID-19. Material: peripheral blood. CDR3 sequence (DNA): TGTGCCAGCTCACCTAAACAGGTAACCAATCAGCCCCAGCATTTT. It encodes CASSPKQVTNQPQHF.